This entry is about one T cell receptor beta chain. Its recognized antigen is unknown. Nothing much larger sits one base from this clone, and base qualities are not available. The sample comes from a study of cytomegalovirus exposure and HLA in healthy donors (dated by TCRdb to 2016 to 2017). For context, the study as a whole: An earlier analysis of around 600 of the donors reported more than 250 Gb of sequence data and 117 million unique TCR beta sequences from 150 million to 200 million T cells. An early release covering about 600 HLA-typed donors comprised 250 to 350 gigabases of sequencing data and tens of millions of unique TCR sequences. The genetic ancestry cluster associated with self-reported Caucasian donors included 80% to 90% of the roughly 360 genotyped donors. The study aimed to test whether cataloging public T cell receptors could reveal signatures of past pathogen exposure. The study used immunosequencing to profile the T cell repertoires of several hundred subjects and linked those repertoires to cytomegalovirus serostatus. Besides the first cohort of roughly 700 subjects, a separate validation cohort made up of 120 different subjects was used. High-throughput TCR immunosequencing, statistical association of individual TCRs with disease status, and machine learning were combined to predict cytomegalovirus infection status. A later analysis re-analyzed previously published TCR beta repertoires from approximately 700 donors and added high-resolution HLA genotyping to study TCR occurrence patterns. Rather than drawing on any new phenotypic data, the later analysis identified candidate immune exposures from TCR beta sequences and the way those sequences occurred across donors. An earlier analysis of approximately 630 of the donors applied high-throughput TCR beta sequencing to assess whether each TCR beta V gene segment acted as functional or pseudogenic. Donor age, sex, ethnicity and CMV serostatus were collected together with the repertoire data. A later genetic analysis used genome-wide SNP genotypes for about three fifths of the 666 donors, treating that subset as a discovery cohort. All discovery cohort repertoires had been generated using a single sequencing platform. HLA typing included class I and class II loci at four-digit resolution. Typing coverage varied by locus: about 629-630 donors for A, B, C, DRB1 and DQB1; under 550 for DQA1; about 600 for DPA1; roughly 450 for DPB1. Five DR-DQ haplotypes were treated as single units for association and clustering because of strong linkage in the cohort. Among about 400 genotyped donors of the cohort, an average of approximately 200,000 unique TCR beta nucleotide sequences was sequenced per donor, of which about 18% were non-productive.

The cohort was made up of approximately 670 healthy bone marrow donors. At the time of sampling, every cohort member was nominally healthy, though immune exposures that went unrecorded were likely present. The donor was CMV seronegative and was included in the group of several hundred seronegative cohort members. Each donor provided a peripheral blood sample, and peripheral blood mononuclear cells were used for TCR beta sequencing. The Qiagen DNeasy Blood Extraction Kit was used to extract genomic DNA from the blood cell samples. What the research found in general, with its limitations: A later genetic analysis reported fewer N-insertions in productive TCRs among donors in an Asian-associated ancestry cluster than the roughly 700-donor mean. A few of the identified cytomegalovirus-associated TCR beta chains were confirmed in vitro to be specific for cytomegalovirus antigens. Specific HLA alleles were associated with 15,000 to 20,000 TCR beta sequences at a false discovery rate of 0.05 in a later analysis. According to a later analysis, most CMV-associated TCR beta chains appeared to be HLA-restricted, and the HLA associations seemed to be driven largely by CMV exposure. The authors suggested that the approach could potentially be generalized to other disease states and immunological phenotypes. Because some donors lacked HLA typing at each locus, the association tests relied only on the typed subset. A later analysis found that TCR association rates varied across HLA loci, with DRB1 alleles showing the most associated TCRs and HLA-C alleles the fewest. CMV serostatus was the only immune exposure information available for the cohort. An earlier analysis of 587 of the donors showed that most TCR beta V segments appeared in productive rearrangements either about 87% or about 30% of the time, which broadly matched IMGT annotations. Assigning TCR associations to individual alleles was difficult when HLA alleles, especially DR and DQ, strongly co-occurred. In the study, approximately 150 TCR beta chains were listed as associated with cytomegalovirus. A cluster of highly shared sequence variants was judged likely to represent a technical artifact of the sequencing pipeline. Across donors, most TCR sequences were observed very rarely, whereas some public TCRs were present in many individuals. Compared with equally common non-associated chains, HLA-associated TCR beta chains in a later analysis were more clonally expanded and had lower generation probabilities. Cytomegalovirus status was reported to be diagnosed by the classifier with high specificity and sensitivity in both the original and validation cohorts. A later analysis reported that several top co-occurrence clusters appeared linked to parvovirus B19, influenza, CMV and Epstein-Barr virus. Presence/absence analyses assumed roughly uniform sequencing depth across donors, an assumption that may not hold. This cohort had only TCR beta chains sequenced, and the lack of alpha or paired-chain data limited which features could be detected. A further reported finding was that TCR beta sequences accurately predicted the HLA-A and HLA-B alleles for most subjects in the first cohort. A later genetic analysis associated a missense DCLRE1C variant with V-gene and J-gene trimming of TCR beta chains, and an independent cohort replicated the association. About 15 rarely observed V segments, including chromosome 9 orphons, were excluded from the earlier analysis of just under 600 of the donors because counts were too low. Linkage disequilibrium might explain the correlated functional status among segregating V segments, but an unknown experimental factor could not be ruled out.

Library preparation employed the immunoSEQ multiplex PCR assay. A mixture of 60 forward primers for TCR Vbeta segments and 13 reverse primers for TCR Jbeta segments was used in the multiplex PCR. A multiplex PCR assay on genomic DNA amplified the CDR3 region of rearranged TCR beta genes. Amplified TCR beta libraries were sequenced as 87-base-pair reads on the Illumina HiSeq System. For the original study's pipeline: In a later analysis, tens of millions of unique TCR beta chains were counted across the roughly 700 repertoires, and about 10 million of these chains were shared by at least two donors. Raw reads were error-corrected and collapsed into unique sequences by a nearest-neighbor algorithm in which closely related sequences were merged to remove PCR and sequencing errors. To assign V, D and J gene segments, CDR3 sequences were aligned to IMGT reference sequences. For a sequence to be retained, a match of at least six nucleotides to both a V gene segment and a J gene segment was required. A rearrangement counted as productive if the CDR3 had no stop codons and remained in frame with V and J, and every other rearrangement counted as non-productive. Following IMGT convention, CDR3 was defined as the stretch from the second conserved V-encoded cysteine to the conserved J-encoded phenylalanine. In an earlier analysis of around 600 of the donors, sequences lacking an unambiguous match to a single V gene segment were excluded. An earlier analysis of a few hundred of the donors called V segments functional above 56.7% productive rearrangements and segregating when the between-donor standard deviation exceeded 5%. To diagnose cytomegalovirus status from the catalog of TCR beta chain sequences, a statistical classification framework was built. In a later analysis, TCR nucleotide sequences were compared against IMGT/GENE-DB human TR gene sequences so that V and J genes could be assigned. The TCRdist pipeline was used in a later analysis to assign CDR3 sequences and most-parsimonious VDJ recombination scenarios. In a later analysis, each TCR beta chain was defined by its CDR3 amino acid sequence together with its V-gene family, and reads lacking a unique V-gene family were excluded. A later analysis removed roughly 590 highly shared, low-generation-probability nucleotide sequences to deal with suspected cross-contamination and a sequencing artifact. A later analysis calculated a clonal expansion index for each public chain from normalized within-repertoire ranks of inferred template counts. In a later analysis, generation probabilities were computed with a VDJ recombination model fitted to out-of-frame rearrangements, and the resulting probabilities were checked against IGoR. In a later analysis, TCR-TCR, TCR-HLA and TCR-CMV co-occurrence was scored with hypergeometric tests, and a repertoire-size bias correction was applied to TCR pairs. In a later analysis, false discovery rates were estimated by permuting HLA or CMV assignments 20 times. In a later analysis, co-occurring TCRs were grouped with DBSCAN, and TCRdist sequence similarity was added when clustering was performed within HLA-allele-positive subsets. Co-occurrence clustering excluded repertoires with fewer than 30,000 or more than 120,000 public chains, plus five with anomalous nucleotide sharing. This immuneACCESS table, as held by TCRdb, lists in-frame sequences with V and J called but not all clones. Of the missing ones, under half trace to an unresolved V gene in checked studies; the others have no known cause. The DNA was the basis for D and trimming; V, J and clone size are from that table. This sample is represented by over 85,000 clones; less than 80% of them were singletons. About 2% of the sample belongs to the ten largest clones.

The receptor was derived from a man aged 40-49 years in good health and CMV-seronegative. Sample: PBMCs.

The CDR3 corresponds to CASSFGTASQETQYF. Here is the DNA: TGTGCCAGCAGTTTTGGGACAGCGTCGCAAGAGACCCAGTACTTC. The receptor chain draws on TRBV28 and TRBJ2-5; 7 bases in between match TRBD1. Via the germline V gene, CDR1 is MDHEN and CDR2 SYDVKM. Germline trimming amounts to 3 bases on V and 2 bases on J, with 6 as the count of junction bases outside the gene matches. CDR3 length: 15 amino acids, cysteine to phenylalanine. Of all the DNA, just the CDR3 is kept, 45 bases in frame from base 1.